A single T cell receptor (beta chain) is shown here with its context. The CDR3 is 13 amino acids. The germline V and J ends were trimmed by 5 bases and 4 bases, with 11 bases remaining between them. Sequencing was performed with immunoSEQ multiplex PCR; in TCRdb, only in-frame clones are kept and a portion is missing. The repertoire includes about 140,000 clones, approximately 93% of them detected once, and more than 0.85% sits in the top ten. This record belongs to a study of T cell responses to AZD1222 COVID-19 vaccine. This clonotype was sampled from an adult in good health. Sequences were derived from peripheral blood, sampled on day 0 of MenACWY control vaccination. The rearrangement links TRBV12-3 or TRBV12-4 to TRBJ1-1; D is unclear. The CDR3 spells CASSRQVGTEAFF. In DNA, the CDR3 is TGTGCCAGCAGTCGCCAGGTAGGCACTGAAGCTTTCTTT.